These 29 T cell receptor beta chains originate from one sample sequenced in a study of cytomegalovirus exposure and HLA in healthy donors. PCR involved 60 Vbeta and 13 Jbeta primers. TCRdb's copy holds only in-frame clones and misses some; the assay was immunoSEQ multiplex PCR. The sample shows around 150,000 clones, 76% of them seen only once. Sequenced input: PBMCs. Source of these receptors: a man in his late teens or twenties in good health and CMV-seronegative.

The chain has TRBV4-2 and TRBJ2-1; tentatively, D is TRBD2 (5 bases). CDR1 and CDR2 from the germline V gene are LGHNA and YNFKEQ. V dropped 0 bases and J dropped 0 bases, with 15 bases sitting between them. This CDR3 spans 18 amino acids. The CDR3 coding sequence is TGTGCCAGCAGCCAAGAGGTTGGCGGGTCGAGCTCCTACAATGAGCAGTTCTTC. Translation gives CASSQEVGGSSSYNEQFF.

The genes are TRBV6-5 and TRBJ1-1; TRBD1 agrees at 8 bases. The V segment lost 5 bases and the J segment 10 bases; nucleotides outside the gene matches: 15. This CDR3 comprises 15 residues. CDR1 is MNHEY and CDR2 is SVGAGI in the germline V gene. The CDR3 sequence: CASSPDRGPLSGAFF. DNA for the CDR3: TGTGCCAGCAGTCCTGACAGGGGCCCTCTAAGTGGAGCTTTCTTT.

The chain joins TRBV7-6 to TRBJ2-7; possibly TRBD1 for D (5 bases). CDR3 length equals 15 residues. Looked up from germline, CDR1 is SGHVS and CDR2 is FNYEAQ. The V end lost 5 bases, the J end lost 6 bases, and 20 bases lay between the germline ends. CDR3 nucleotide sequence: TGTGCCAGCAGCCTCGACCCCCAGGGCCGTGGCGAGCAGTACTTC. The encoded protein is CASSLDPQGRGEQYF.

The V gene is TRBV28, the J gene TRBJ2-5; 9 bases match TRBD2. The V gene end was trimmed by 3 bases and the J gene end by 5 bases; junction bases not matched to a gene: 4. The CDR3 is 14 amino acids. Germline assignment: CDR1 MDHEN and CDR2 SYDVKM. CDR3 region: CASSFLAGAETQYF. CDR3 coding DNA: TGTGCCAGCAGTTTCTTAGCGGGAGCGGAGACCCAGTACTTC.

The table lists this clone with a few counts. Additional DNA sequences in this sample encode the identical CDR3. The V and J genes are TRBV6-1 and TRBJ2-1, with 9 bases identical to TRBD2. The trim removed 0 bases at V and 3 bases at J, leaving 0 bases unmatched. CDR1 is MNHNS, CDR2 SASEGT, per germline. CDR3 length: 15 residues. Here the CDR3 DNA reads TGTGCCAGCAGTGAAGCTAGCGGGAGCTACAATGAGCAGTTCTTC. Its translation: CASSEASGSYNEQFF.

V gene TRBV4-2 combines with J gene TRBJ2-3; 7 positions match TRBD1. V lost 3 bases, J lost 0 bases, and 3 bases stayed unmatched. Germline V lookup: CDR1 LGHNA, CDR2 YNFKEQ. This CDR3 is 15 amino acids long. CDR3 DNA sequence: TGTGCCAGCAGCCACCGGGACAGCAGCACAGATACGCAGTATTTT. Protein: CASSHRDSSTDTQYF.

As regards this clone: Different DNA sequences within this sample yield the same CDR3. J is TRBJ1-1 and V is TRBV29-1; the D is unclear. The CDR3 loop spans 10 amino acids. The germline V gene encodes CDR1 SQVTM and CDR2 ANQGSEA. Trimming left V 6 bases short and J 5 bases short, with 7 bases between. The CDR3 bases are TGCAGCGTAGCCGGGACTGAAGCTTTCTTT. Amino acid sequence: CSVAGTEAFF. Variable domain in full (rest from reference TRBV29-1 and TRBJ1-1): SAVISQKPSRDICQRGTSLTIQCQVDSQVTMMFWYRQQPGQSLTLIATANQGSEATYESGFVIDKFPISRPNLTFSTLTVSNMSPEDSSIYLCSVAGTEAFFGQGTRLTVV.

The CDR3 bases are TGTGCCAGCAGCTTCCACAGGAACTCTGGGGCCAACGTCCTGACTTTC. Translated: CASSFHRNSGANVLTF. This chain connects TRBV7-3 to TRBJ2-6, with D maybe TRBD1 (5 bases). The CDR3 has 16 residues. CDR1 is SGHTA and CDR2 is FQGTGA in the germline V gene. The V gene lost 3 bases and the J gene lost 0 bases, with 9 bases spanning the gap.

The V gene is TRBV27, the J gene TRBJ2-5; D is possibly TRBD2 (6 bases). V gave up 2 bases and J gave up 2 bases, with 9 bases separating them. The CDR3 consists of 14 residues. CDR1 and CDR2 (germline): MNHEY, SMNVEV (reference sequence). The CDR3 sequence is CASSLAGTQETQYF. The DNA of the CDR3 is TGTGCCAGCAGTTTAGCGGGAACGCAAGAGACCCAGTACTTC.

The V gene is TRBV28, the J gene TRBJ2-5; 9 nucleotides align to TRBD2. CDR3 length equals 15 residues. Unmatched junction bases numbered 10, after V lost 6 bases and J lost 5 bases. Germline lookup yields CDR1 MDHEN and CDR2 SYDVKM. The CDR3 region is CASSLIGGRAETQYF. CDR3 in DNA: TGTGCCAGCAGCCTTATTGGCGGGAGGGCCGAGACCCAGTACTTC.

This clone was seen a few times. This chain connects TRBV11-3 to TRBJ2-5, with D possibly TRBD1 on 6 matching bases. The CDR3 contains 13 residues. Trimming removed 5 bases from V and 2 bases from J, with 9 bases in between. Germline V CDR1 and CDR2: SGHNT, YENEEA. The CDR3 protein is CASSPGTQETQYF. The CDR3 nucleotides are TGTGCCAGCAGCCCCGGGACACAAGAGACCCAGTACTTC. Filled out from reference TRBV11-3 and TRBJ2-5, the complete variable domain reads EAGVVQSPRYKIIEKKQPVAFWCNPISGHNTLYWYLQNLGQGPELLIRYENEEAVDDSQLPKDRFSAERLKGVDSTLKIQPAELGDSAVYLCASSPGTQETQYFGPGTRLLVL.

The V and J genes are TRBV2 and TRBJ2-5, with TRBD2 matching 8 bases. CDR1 SNHLY and CDR2 FYNNEI come from the germline V gene. The CDR3 runs 16 residues. Trimming at V came to 3 bases and at J to 2 bases, leaving 8 bases not matched to a gene. CDR3 loop: CASSDYPGGTQETQYF. Written as DNA, the CDR3 is TGTGCCAGCAGTGATTATCCGGGGGGGACTCAAGAGACCCAGTACTTC.

The chain joins TRBV6-5 to TRBJ2-7; D possibly corresponds to TRBD1 (6 bases). There are 14 residues in the CDR3. The V end was cut by 4 bases, the J end by 5 bases, with 15 bases between. Germline CDR1 reads MNHEY; CDR2 reads SVGAGI. The CDR3 bases are TGTGCCAGCAGTTCTCACTTACAGGGAAACGAGCAGTACTTC. Protein product: CASSSHLQGNEQYF.

V gene TRBV7-2 combines with J gene TRBJ2-7; no definite D call. V dropped 2 bases and J dropped 4 bases, with 15 bases sitting between them. Germline CDR1 SGHTA, CDR2 FQGNSA. This CDR3 is built from 15 residues. Here the CDR3 DNA reads TGTGCCAGCAGCTTATTCCCCGGCGGAATATACGAGCAGTACTTC. This gives the protein CASSLFPGGIYEQYF.

The J gene is TRBJ2-1, the V gene TRBV11-2, with D possibly being TRBD2 (6 bases). Germline CDR1 is SGHAT and CDR2 is FQNNGV. This CDR3 region has 16 residues. The germline V and J ends were trimmed by 5 bases and 4 bases, with 18 bases remaining between them. The CDR3 bases are TGTGCCAGCAGCCATCTAGGGATGGGGACTTACAATGAGCAGTTCTTC. Protein: CASSHLGMGTYNEQFF.

The rearrangement uses TRBV15 and TRBJ2-3; 12 bases align to TRBD2. In germline, CDR1 is LNHNV, CDR2 YYDKDF (reference sequence). The CDR3 spans 20 residues. After removal of 3 bases from V and 0 bases from J, the junction contained 13 bases not matched to a gene. The CDR3 coding sequence is TGTGCCACCAGCAGGCAGAGCAATGGACTAGCGGGGACTAGCACAGATACGCAGTATTTT. Translated, it gives CATSRQSNGLAGTSTDTQYF.

Only a few counts were recorded for this clone. The chain recombines TRBV9 with TRBJ1-3; D gene unclear. V lost 7 bases to trimming and J lost 8 bases, with 7 bases between them. Germline V CDR1 and CDR2: SGDLS, YYNGEE. This CDR3 contains 10 residues. The DNA of the CDR3 is TGTGCCAGCGGGCGAGACACCATATATTTT. Residues: CASGRDTIYF.

V usage is TRBV2 and J usage is TRBJ2-7, with D perhaps TRBD1 (5 bases). Germline CDR1 reads SNHLY; CDR2 reads FYNNEI. CDR3 size: 13 residues. The V end lost 6 bases, the J end lost 3 bases, and 12 bases lay between the germline ends. As DNA, the CDR3 is TGTGCCAGCAGCCACAGGCTTCGCTACGAGCAGTACTTC. It translates to CASSHRLRYEQYF.

This chain joins TRBV9 and TRBJ1-1; D possibly corresponds to TRBD1 (5 bases). The germline V gene has CDR1 SGDLS and CDR2 YYNGEE. This CDR3 is 15 amino acids long. Trimming stripped 7 bases from V and 7 bases from J, with 23 bases between. CDR3 sequence: CASGPAGGGIYEAFF. In DNA form, the CDR3 reads TGTGCCAGCGGCCCAGCGGGGGGGGGAATCTATGAAGCTTTCTTT.

CDR3 DNA: TGTGCCAGCAGCTTAGACGCATCGTGGGGGAGGGGGAACATTCAGTACTTC. This encodes CASSLDASWGRGNIQYF. The chain has TRBV11-2 and TRBJ2-4; maybe TRBD2 (7 bases). Trimming removed 0 bases from V and 7 bases from J, with 19 bases in between. There are 17 residues in the CDR3. CDR1 is SGHAT and CDR2 is FQNNGV in the germline V gene.

V and J are TRBV9 and TRBJ1-2, with 7 bases lining up with TRBD1. The V gene end was trimmed by 3 bases and the J gene end by 8 bases; junction bases not matched to a gene: 16. The CDR3 has 16 amino acids. Per the germline V gene, CDR1 is SGDLS and CDR2 is YYNGEE. CDR3 sequence (DNA): TGTGCCAGCAGCGCAGACAGGGAAAGTTTCGCATCCGGCTACACCTTC. Its protein is CASSADRESFASGYTF.

The gene calls are TRBV7-3 and TRBJ1-6; a possible D gene is TRBD1 (6 bases). Germline V gives CDR1 SGHTA, CDR2 FQGTGA. Trimming cost V 4 bases and J 7 bases, with 14 bases left between them. CDR3 length: 15 amino acids. CDR3 nucleotides: TGTGCCAGCAGCTCACAGGGAACCGTGAATTCACCCCTCCACTTT. This translates into CASSSQGTVNSPLHF.

The chain joins TRBV28 to TRBJ2-7, with TRBD1 matching 7 bases. Trimming removed 7 bases from V and 2 bases from J; junction bases left unmatched: 8. The CDR3 runs to 14 residues. Germline V lookup: CDR1 MDHEN, CDR2 SYDVKM. This CDR3 reads CASTGDRGTYEQYF. In DNA form, the CDR3 reads TGTGCCAGCACCGGGGACAGAGGAACCTACGAGCAGTACTTC. The full variable domain, with the rest looked up from reference TRBV28 and TRBJ2-7, is DVKVTQSSRYLVKRTGEKVFLECVQDMDHENMFWYRQDPGLGLRLIYFSYDVKMKEKGDIPEGYSVSREKKERFSLILESASTNQTSMYLCASTGDRGTYEQYFGPGTRLTVT.

The J gene is TRBJ2-5, the V gene TRBV9, with 13 bases aligning to TRBD2. Trimming cost V 3 bases and J 5 bases; bases outside gene matches: 22. This CDR3 region has 21 residues. Germline CDR1 is SGDLS and CDR2 is YYNGEE. CDR3 DNA: TGTGCCAGCAGCGCCGACCCCCCGGGACTAGCGGGGCCTATCGGGCGGGAGACCCAGTACTTC. Protein: CASSADPPGLAGPIGRETQYF.

This clone was seen only a few times. CDR3 DNA: TGTGCCAGCAGCTTAGGACAGGGTAATGAAAAACTGTTTTTT. Translated, it gives CASSLGQGNEKLFF. V usage is TRBV7-2 and J usage is TRBJ1-4, with 7 bases fitting TRBD1. Germline values: CDR1 SGHTA, CDR2 FQGNSA. V lost 1 base, J lost 4 bases, and 0 bases stayed unmatched. The CDR3 length is 14 residues.

This chain joins TRBV19 and TRBJ1-2; the match to TRBD1 covers 9 bases. This CDR3 contains 14 residues. From germline, CDR1 is LNHDA and CDR2 SQIVND (reference sequence). The trim removed 3 bases at V and 4 bases at J, leaving 3 bases unmatched. The DNA for the CDR3 is TGTGCCAGTAGTATCTCGACAGGGGGCTATGGCTACACCTTC. Its protein is CASSISTGGYGYTF.

V and J are TRBV5-8 and TRBJ2-2; a possible D gene is TRBD1 (5 bases). Germline V CDR1 and CDR2: SGHTS, YDEGEE. Trimming took off 4 bases at V and 1 base at J, with 14 bases between the two ends. This CDR3 has 16 residues. CDR3 protein: CASSMIPGLNTGELFF. CDR3 bases: TGTGCCAGCAGCATGATCCCAGGGTTGAACACCGGGGAGCTGTTTTTT.

In this sample, this clone turned up once. The chain joins TRBV7-3 to TRBJ2-4; D possibly corresponds to TRBD1 (6 bases). CDR1 SGHTA and CDR2 FQGTGA come from the germline V gene. The CDR3 consists of 13 residues. The V end was cut by 4 bases, the J end by 12 bases, with 16 bases between. The CDR3 DNA sequence: TGTGCCAGCAGCTCAGACCGGGACACGGATCAGTACTTC. The encoded protein is CASSSDRDTDQYF.

The V gene is TRBV27, the J gene TRBJ1-3, with unresolved D. The V and J ends lost 6 bases and 6 bases respectively, with 21 bases between them. CDR1 and CDR2 (germline): MNHEY, SMNVEV (reference sequence). The CDR3 is 16 residues long. The CDR3 DNA follows: TGTGCCAGCAGCGCACGATGGATCAGAGGAGAAAACACCATATATTTT. Its protein product is CASSARWIRGENTIYF.